Below are 25 T cell receptor beta chains sequenced from a single sample in a study of cytomegalovirus exposure and HLA in healthy donors. In the PCR, 60 Vbeta and 13 Jbeta primers were used. Sequencing was performed with immunoSEQ multiplex PCR; in TCRdb, only in-frame clones are kept and a portion is missing. The sample yields approximately 170,000 clones, about 62% seen once. The sequenced sample was PBMCs. Receptors originate from a middle-aged man in good health and CMV-seronegative.

The chain employs TRBV11-2 and TRBJ2-3; TRBD2 matches at 8 bases. The CDR3 is 14 amino acids. Per the germline V gene, CDR1 is SGHAT and CDR2 is FQNNGV. The V and J ends lost 5 bases and 0 bases, in that order; junction bases with no gene match: 1. CDR3 protein: CASSPGGSTDTQYF. The CDR3 nucleotides are TGTGCCAGCAGCCCGGGGGGGAGCACAGATACGCAGTATTTT.

Sample share makes this clone medium-sized. The chain uses TRBV6-1 and TRBJ2-1, with 8 bases fitting TRBD1. The CDR3 length is 13 residues. Germline assignment: CDR1 MNHNS and CDR2 SASEGT. With 10 bases clipped from V and 7 bases from J, the junction kept 9 bases outside the gene matches. CDR3 protein: CATTGTGLNEQFF. For the CDR3, the DNA is TGTGCCACCACCGGGACAGGCCTTAATGAGCAGTTCTTC.

About this clone: Additional DNA sequences in this sample encode the identical CDR3. Here the CDR3 reads CASSLDGSNQPQHF. The DNA for the CDR3 is TGCGCCAGCAGCTTGGACGGTAGCAATCAGCCCCAGCATTTT. This chain connects TRBV5-1 to TRBJ1-5; no firm D call. Germline-derived CDR1 and CDR2 are SGHRS and YFSETQ. This CDR3 contains 14 residues. Trimming stripped 0 bases from V and 0 bases from J, with 4 bases between.

The V gene is TRBV27, the J gene TRBJ2-3; TRBD2 aligns across 10 bases. J lost 2 bases, V lost 3 bases, and 8 bases had no gene match. The CDR3 has 17 residues. Germline V CDR1 and CDR2: MNHEY, SMNVEV (reference sequence). CDR3 nucleotide sequence: TGTGCCAGCAGTTTCCTAGCGGGGGCTCAATCCACAGATACGCAGTATTTT. It is translated as CASSFLAGAQSTDTQYF.

The chain combines TRBV7-9 with TRBJ2-3, with D perhaps matching TRBD2 (7 bases). This CDR3 comprises 15 residues. Germline V CDR1 and CDR2: SEHNR, FQNEAQ (reference sequence). The germline V and J ends were trimmed by 1 base and 2 bases, with 10 bases remaining between them. The CDR3 loop reads CASSLERGATDTQYF. The DNA of the CDR3 is TGTGCCAGCAGCTTAGAACGGGGGGCCACAGATACGCAGTATTTT.

This clone was seen once. The V gene is TRBV30, the J gene TRBJ2-2; TRBD2 is a possible D gene (5 bases). CDR1 is GTSNPN, CDR2 SVGIG, per germline (reference sequence). Between the trimmed V and J ends, which lost 5 bases and 7 bases, there was a span of 20 bases. The CDR3 runs to 15 residues. CDR3 nucleotide sequence: TGTGCCTGGCTGAATATCCGGGGATTGGTCGGGGAGCTGTTTTTT. The encoded protein is CAWLNIRGLVGELFF.

CDR3 sequence: CASSLVGVLAGGRDEQFF. The CDR3 DNA is TGTGCCAGCAGCTTAGTAGGCGTACTAGCGGGAGGGAGGGATGAGCAGTTCTTC. The chain has TRBV11-2 and TRBJ2-1, with 13 bases identical to TRBD2. The CDR3 is 18 amino acids. Unmatched junction bases numbered 11, after V lost 1 base and J lost 8 bases. Germline lookup yields CDR1 SGHAT and CDR2 FQNNGV.

V and J are TRBV7-9 and TRBJ2-1; 9 positions match TRBD1. The CDR3 spans 15 residues. Germline V gene lookup returns CDR1 SEHNR and CDR2 FQNEAQ (reference sequence). Trimming cost V 5 bases and J 7 bases; bases outside gene matches: 9. The CDR3 DNA reads TGTGCCAGCAGCACCGGGACAGGGCCCTCGAATGAGCAGTTCTTC. Residues: CASSTGTGPSNEQFF.

V usage is TRBV30 and J usage is TRBJ1-6; no clear D. Germline V gives CDR1 GTSNPN, CDR2 SVGIG (reference sequence). V was clipped by 3 bases and J by 4 bases, with 7 bases between them. The CDR3 has 13 amino acids. This CDR3 is CAWSTGYNSPLHF. The DNA of the CDR3 is TGTGCCTGGAGCACGGGATATAATTCACCCCTCCACTTT.

The sample holds a few counts of this clone. An end of the junction differs from the germline gene, which may be a read error. The chain has TRBV5-6 and TRBJ1-5; 9 bases fit TRBD1. Per the germline V gene, CDR1 is SGHDT and CDR2 is YYEEEE. The CDR3 extends over 14 amino acids. CDR3 coding DNA: TGTGCCAGCAGCGCCACAGGGGGCGGATCAGCCCCAGCATTT. Its translation: CASSATGGGSAPAF.

The chain joins TRBV5-1 to TRBJ1-6, with 7 bases identical to TRBD1. CDR1 SGHRS and CDR2 YFSETQ come from the germline V gene. The CDR3 runs 15 residues. Germline trimming cut 3 bases from V and 9 bases from J; bases unmatched to any gene: 9. The DNA of the CDR3 is TGCGCCAGCAGCTCAAGACAGGGAGAGAGTTCACCCCTCCACTTT. It encodes CASSSRQGESSPLHF.

The V call is TRBV7-8, the J call TRBJ2-1; no definite D call. This CDR3 has 12 residues. Germline V lookup: CDR1 SGHVS, CDR2 FQNEAQ. V was cut by 1 base and J by 8 bases, with 6 bases left in between. DNA for the CDR3: TGTGCCAGCAGCTTAGTCCGCGATGAGCAGTTCTTC. Protein sequence: CASSLVRDEQFF. Variable domain in full (rest from reference TRBV7-8 and TRBJ2-1): GAGVSQSPRYKVAKRGQDVALRCDPISGHVSLFWYQQALGQGPEFLTYFQNEAQLDKSGLPSDRFFAERPEGSVSTLKIQRTQQEDSAVYLCASSLVRDEQFFGPGTRLTVL.

The chain employs TRBV2 and TRBJ2-2; TRBD1 matches 7 bases. V lost 6 bases, J lost 8 bases, and 6 bases stayed unmatched. Germline V CDR1 and CDR2: SNHLY, FYNNEI. The CDR3 spans 13 residues. CDR3 sequence: CASRATGTGELFF. The CDR3 nucleotides are TGTGCCAGCAGGGCGACAGGGACGGGGGAGCTGTTTTTT. Full variable domain (remainder filled in from reference TRBV2 and TRBJ2-2): EPEVTQTPSHQVTQMGQEVILRCVPISNHLYFYWYRQILGQKVEFLVSFYNNEISEKSEIFDDQFSVERPDGSNFTLKIRSTKLEDSAMYFCASRATGTGELFFGEGSRLTVL.

The CDR3 DNA reads as TGTGCCATCACCGACCGAGGGCCCGCAAGCAACACCGGGGAGCTGTTTTTT. Amino acids: CAITDRGPASNTGELFF. The gene calls are TRBV10-3 and TRBJ2-2; perhaps TRBD2 as D (5 bases). This CDR3 region has 17 residues. With 7 bases removed from V and 2 bases from J, the gap between germline ends came to 20 bases. The germline V gene encodes CDR1 ENHRY and CDR2 SYGVKD.

The V gene is TRBV21-1, the J gene TRBJ1-4; TRBD1, the D gene given by the table, was not confirmed from the DNA. TRBV21-1 is noted as a pseudogene. The CDR3 covers 14 residues. CDR3 bases: TGTGCCAGCAGCCCCATTGGCAGGCAGGTAAAACTGTTTTTT. Residues: CASSPIGRQVKLFF.

The table lists this clone with a few counts. This chain uses TRBV29-1 with TRBJ2-7; the match to TRBD1 covers 7 bases. The CDR3 has 13 amino acids. After removal of 4 bases from V and 4 bases from J, the junction contained 7 bases not matched to a gene. Germline V gene lookup returns CDR1 SQVTM and CDR2 ANQGSEA. The CDR3 coding sequence is TGCAGCGTTGTTCAGGGGGTTTCGTACGAGCAGTACTTC. It specifies CSVVQGVSYEQYF.

The rearrangement uses TRBV10-3 and TRBJ2-3; 10 bases map to TRBD2. The CDR3 length is 17 residues. The V and J ends lost 3 bases and 4 bases, in that order; junction bases with no gene match: 10. The V gene's germline CDR1 is ENHRY and CDR2 SYGVKD. The CDR3 nucleotides read TGTGCCATCAGTGATCCCCTAGCGGGGGCGGTTTCAGATACGCAGTATTTT. Its translation is CAISDPLAGAVSDTQYF.

The V and J genes are TRBV9 and TRBJ2-7; 10 bases align to TRBD2. CDR3 length equals 14 residues. Germline trimming cut 4 bases from V and 4 bases from J; bases unmatched to any gene: 5. Germline values: CDR1 SGDLS, CDR2 YYNGEE. CDR3 residues: CASSPGTSEYEQYF. In DNA, the CDR3 is TGTGCCAGCAGCCCCGGGACTAGCGAATACGAGCAGTACTTC.

This clone appeared once. The chain is built from TRBV28 and TRBJ2-1; 8 bases fit TRBD2. Germline lookup yields CDR1 MDHEN and CDR2 SYDVKM. With 7 bases clipped from V and 7 bases from J, the junction kept 15 bases outside the gene matches. CDR3 length: 16 amino acids. The CDR3 bases are TGTGCCAGCAACTCGGGAGGTGCGGGGGGAGGGAATGAGCAGTTCTTC. Translating it yields CASNSGGAGGGNEQFF.

V and J are TRBV5-1 and TRBJ2-1; D is unclear. The CDR3 loop spans 15 amino acids. The germline CDR1 and CDR2 sequences are SGHRS and YFSETQ. Trimming shortened V by 0 bases and J by 0 bases, and 7 bases separated the two germline ends. CDR3 DNA: TGCGCCAGCAGCTTGGTGGCAGACTCCTACAATGAGCAGTTCTTC. Its protein is CASSLVADSYNEQFF.

The chain links TRBV4-2 to TRBJ1-4, with 7 bases that match TRBD1. The CDR3 is 16 residues long. Germline lookup yields CDR1 LGHNA and CDR2 YNFKEQ. J gave up 0 bases and V 8 bases, and 9 bases lay outside the gene matches. The CDR3 nucleotides are TGTGCCAGCGACCCCCAGGGGGGTCCAACTAATGAAAAACTGTTTTTT. This gives the protein CASDPQGGPTNEKLFF.

The V gene is TRBV7-9, the J gene TRBJ2-2, with no clear D. V was pared by 6 bases and J by 1 base, with 6 bases between. The CDR3 spans 13 residues. In germline, CDR1 is SEHNR, CDR2 FQNEAQ (reference sequence). Written as DNA, the CDR3 is TGTGCCAGCAGGAGGCGGAACACCGGGGAGCTGTTTTTT. The encoded protein is CASRRRNTGELFF.

This sequence joins TRBV6-5 and TRBJ2-1; 7 bases are shared with TRBD2. With V trimmed by 5 bases and J by 8 bases, 12 bases remained unmatched. Germline CDR1 reads MNHEY; CDR2 reads SVGAGI. CDR3 size: 15 residues. In DNA, the CDR3 is TGTGCCAGCAGTCACCGGACTAGGATAGTGGATGAGCAGTTCTTC. This sequence encodes CASSHRTRIVDEQFF.

V gene TRBV5-4 combines with J gene TRBJ1-3; D remains unclear. Germline assignment: CDR1 SGHNT and CDR2 YYREEE (reference sequence). Deletions cut 1 base from V and 3 bases from J, with 11 bases between. The CDR3 has 15 amino acids. The CDR3 protein is CASSLPEQFGNTIYF. In DNA, the CDR3 is TGTGCCAGCAGCTTGCCGGAACAGTTTGGAAACACCATATATTTT.

The chain uses TRBV5-4 and TRBJ2-3; 7 bases are a match to TRBD2. With V trimmed by 2 bases and J by 2 bases, 2 bases remained unmatched. The germline V gene encodes CDR1 SGHNT and CDR2 YYREEE (reference sequence). CDR3 length: 14 residues. CDR3 nucleotides: TGTGCCAGCAGCTTAGCGGGATTCACAGATACGCAGTATTTT. Translating gives CASSLAGFTDTQYF.